This T cell receptor (beta chain) was found in a study of blood T cell repertoires in COVID-19. Whole-study context: Sources were T cells, B-cell-depleted T cells, or PBMCs; the material itself was cDNA or gDNA.

Germline loops: CDR1 SNHLY, CDR2 FYNNEI. V lost 4 bases, J lost 3 bases, and 10 bases lay in between. This CDR3 is built from 15 residues. Measured with immunoSEQ multiplex PCR; TCRdb has only the in-frame clones, and not every one. The sample holds approximately 390,000 clones, 88% seen once. Sequencing input: PBMCs or T cells enriched from blood (not recorded which). V and J are TRBV2 and TRBJ2-6, with D tentatively TRBD1 (5 bases). The receptor's source is a woman aged 40 to 50 with acute COVID-19. The CDR3 reads CASSVQGSGANVLTF. The CDR3 bases are TGTGCCAGCAGTGTTCAGGGAAGTGGGGCCAACGTCCTGACTTTC.